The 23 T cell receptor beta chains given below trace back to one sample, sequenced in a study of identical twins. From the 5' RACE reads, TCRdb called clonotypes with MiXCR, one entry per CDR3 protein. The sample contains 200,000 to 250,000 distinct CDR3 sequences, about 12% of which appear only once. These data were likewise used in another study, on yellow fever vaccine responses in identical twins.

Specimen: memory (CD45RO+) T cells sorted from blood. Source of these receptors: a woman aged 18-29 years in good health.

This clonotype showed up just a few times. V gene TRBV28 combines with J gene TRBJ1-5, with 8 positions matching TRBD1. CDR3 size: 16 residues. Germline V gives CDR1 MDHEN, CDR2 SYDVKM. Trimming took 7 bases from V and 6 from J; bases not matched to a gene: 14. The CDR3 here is CASINLGQGEGQPQHF. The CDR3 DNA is TGTGCCAGCATAAACCTCGGACAGGGAGAAGGTCAGCCCCAGCATTTT. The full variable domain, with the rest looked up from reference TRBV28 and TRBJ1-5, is DVKVTQSSRYLVKRTGEKVFLECVQDMDHENMFWYRQDPGLGLRLIYFSYDVKMKEKGDIPEGYSVSREKKERFSLILESASTNQTSMYLCASINLGQGEGQPQHFGDGTRLSIL.

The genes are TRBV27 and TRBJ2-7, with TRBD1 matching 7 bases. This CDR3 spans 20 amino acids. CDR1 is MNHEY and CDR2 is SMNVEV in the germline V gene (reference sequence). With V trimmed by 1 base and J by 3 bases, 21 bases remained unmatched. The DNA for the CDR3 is TGTGCCAGCAGTTTATATGCGAGGGTCGGGGAACAGGGGAAGCTCTACGAGCAGTACTTC. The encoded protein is CASSLYARVGEQGKLYEQYF.

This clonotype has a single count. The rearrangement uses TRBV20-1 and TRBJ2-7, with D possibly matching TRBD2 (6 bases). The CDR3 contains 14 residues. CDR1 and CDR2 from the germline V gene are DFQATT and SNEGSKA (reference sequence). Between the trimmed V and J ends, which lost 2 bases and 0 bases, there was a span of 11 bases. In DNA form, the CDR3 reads TGCAGTGCTAGAAGGGACTCGAGCTCCTACGAGCAGTACTTC. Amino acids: CSARRDSSSYEQYF.

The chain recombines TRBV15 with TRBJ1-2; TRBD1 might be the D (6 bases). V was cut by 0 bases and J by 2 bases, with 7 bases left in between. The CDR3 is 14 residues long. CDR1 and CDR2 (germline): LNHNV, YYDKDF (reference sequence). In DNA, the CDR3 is TGTGCCACCAGCAGAGAAGGGGGAAACTATGGCTACACCTTC. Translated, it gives CATSREGGNYGYTF.

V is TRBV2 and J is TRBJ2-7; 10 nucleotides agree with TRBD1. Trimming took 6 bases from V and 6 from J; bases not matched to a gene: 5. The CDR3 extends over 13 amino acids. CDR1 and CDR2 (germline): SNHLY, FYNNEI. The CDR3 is CASSRDRGGEQYF. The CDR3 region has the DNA TGTGCCAGCAGCCGGGACAGGGGTGGCGAGCAGTACTTC.

CDR3 residues: CASTPLPSGELFF. For the CDR3, the DNA is TGTGCCAGCACCCCGTTGCCATCAGGGGAGCTGTTTTTT. This chain uses TRBV6-1 with TRBJ2-2; D is ambiguous. There are 13 residues in the CDR3. Trimming pared 7 bases from V and 8 bases from J, leaving 14 bases between. Germline values: CDR1 MNHNS, CDR2 SASEGT.

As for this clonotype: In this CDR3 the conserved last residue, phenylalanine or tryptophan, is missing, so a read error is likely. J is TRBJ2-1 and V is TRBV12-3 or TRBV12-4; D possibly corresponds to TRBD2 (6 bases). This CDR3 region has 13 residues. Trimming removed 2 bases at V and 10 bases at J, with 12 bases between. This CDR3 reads CASSLNAGSEQFL. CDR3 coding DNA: TGTGCCAGCAGTTTAAATGCCGGGAGCGAGCAGTTCCTC.

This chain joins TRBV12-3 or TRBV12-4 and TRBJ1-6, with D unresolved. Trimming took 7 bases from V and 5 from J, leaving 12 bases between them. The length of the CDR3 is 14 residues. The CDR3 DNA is TGTGCCAGCAAGACCGCCAACGATAATTCACCCCTCCACTTT. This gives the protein CASKTANDNSPLHF.

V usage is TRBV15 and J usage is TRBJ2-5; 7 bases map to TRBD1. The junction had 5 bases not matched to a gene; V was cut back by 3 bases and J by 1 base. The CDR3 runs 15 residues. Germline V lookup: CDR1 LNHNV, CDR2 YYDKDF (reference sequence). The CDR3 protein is CATSRSTGTQETQYF. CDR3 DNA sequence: TGTGCCACCAGCAGGTCGACAGGGACCCAAGAGACCCAGTACTTC.

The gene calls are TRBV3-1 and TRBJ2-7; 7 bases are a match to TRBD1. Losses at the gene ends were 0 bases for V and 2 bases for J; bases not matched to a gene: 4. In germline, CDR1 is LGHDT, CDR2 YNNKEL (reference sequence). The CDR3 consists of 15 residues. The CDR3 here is CASSQEVGTAYEQYF. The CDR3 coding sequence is TGTGCCAGCAGCCAAGAGGTAGGGACAGCCTACGAGCAGTACTTC.

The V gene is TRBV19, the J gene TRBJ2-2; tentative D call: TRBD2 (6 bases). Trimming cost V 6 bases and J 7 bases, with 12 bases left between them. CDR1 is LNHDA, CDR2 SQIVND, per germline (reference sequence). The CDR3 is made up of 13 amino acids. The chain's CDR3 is CASRDFGGGELFF. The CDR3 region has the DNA TGTGCCAGTAGAGACTTCGGGGGCGGGGAGCTGTTTTTT.

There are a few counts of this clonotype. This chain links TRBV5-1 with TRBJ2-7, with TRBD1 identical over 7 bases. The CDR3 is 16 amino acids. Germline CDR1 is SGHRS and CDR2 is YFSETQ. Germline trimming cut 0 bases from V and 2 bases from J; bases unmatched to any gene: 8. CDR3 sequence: CASSLGQGWDTYEQYF. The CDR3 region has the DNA TGCGCCAGCAGCTTGGGACAGGGTTGGGATACCTACGAGCAGTACTTC.

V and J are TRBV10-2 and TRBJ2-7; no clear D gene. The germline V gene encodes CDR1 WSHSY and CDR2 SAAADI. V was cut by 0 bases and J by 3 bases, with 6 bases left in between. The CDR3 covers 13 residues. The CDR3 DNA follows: TGCGCCAGCAGTGAGTCGACCCTCTACGAGCAGTACTTC. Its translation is CASSESTLYEQYF.

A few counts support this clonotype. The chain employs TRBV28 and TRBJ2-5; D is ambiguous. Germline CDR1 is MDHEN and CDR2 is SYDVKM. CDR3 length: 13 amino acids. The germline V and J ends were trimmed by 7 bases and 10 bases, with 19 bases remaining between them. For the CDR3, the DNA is TGTGCCAGCAACCGATTAAACGCCGTGAGCCAGTACTTC. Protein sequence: CASNRLNAVSQYF. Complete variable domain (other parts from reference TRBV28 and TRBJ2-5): DVKVTQSSRYLVKRTGEKVFLECVQDMDHENMFWYRQDPGLGLRLIYFSYDVKMKEKGDIPEGYSVSREKKERFSLILESASTNQTSMYLCASNRLNAVSQYFGPGTRLLVL.

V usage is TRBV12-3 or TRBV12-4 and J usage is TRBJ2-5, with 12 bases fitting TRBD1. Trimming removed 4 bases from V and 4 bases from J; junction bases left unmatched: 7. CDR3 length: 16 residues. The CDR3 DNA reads TGTGCCAGCAGTTGGGGGACAGGGGGCTATAGAGAGACCCAGTACTTC. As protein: CASSWGTGGYRETQYF.

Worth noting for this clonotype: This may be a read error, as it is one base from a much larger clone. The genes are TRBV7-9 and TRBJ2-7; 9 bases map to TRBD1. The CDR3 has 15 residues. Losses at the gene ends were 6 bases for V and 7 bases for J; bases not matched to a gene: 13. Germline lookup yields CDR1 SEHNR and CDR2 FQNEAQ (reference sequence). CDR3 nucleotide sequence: TGTGCCAGCAGACGACACCGGGACAGGGATTGGGAGCAGTACTTC. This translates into CASRRHRDRDWEQYF.

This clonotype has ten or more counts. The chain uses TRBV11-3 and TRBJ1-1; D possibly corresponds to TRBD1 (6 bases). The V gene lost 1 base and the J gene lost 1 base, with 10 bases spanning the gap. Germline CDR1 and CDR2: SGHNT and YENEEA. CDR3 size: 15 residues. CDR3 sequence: CASSLVVRGNTEAFF. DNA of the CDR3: TGTGCCAGCAGCTTAGTTGTCAGGGGGAACACTGAAGCTTTCTTT.

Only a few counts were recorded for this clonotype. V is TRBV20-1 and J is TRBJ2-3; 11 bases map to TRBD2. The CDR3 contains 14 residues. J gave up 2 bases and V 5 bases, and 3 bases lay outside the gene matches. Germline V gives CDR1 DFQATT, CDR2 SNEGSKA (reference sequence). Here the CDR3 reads CSALTSGTTDTQYF. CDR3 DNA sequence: TGCAGTGCTTTGACTAGCGGGACCACAGATACGCAGTATTTT.

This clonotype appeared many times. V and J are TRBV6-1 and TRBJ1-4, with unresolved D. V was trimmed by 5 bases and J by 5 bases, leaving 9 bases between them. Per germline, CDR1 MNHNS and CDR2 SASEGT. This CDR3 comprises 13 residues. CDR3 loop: CASSSLGNEKLFF. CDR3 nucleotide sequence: TGTGCCAGCAGTAGTTTGGGAAATGAAAAACTGTTTTTT.

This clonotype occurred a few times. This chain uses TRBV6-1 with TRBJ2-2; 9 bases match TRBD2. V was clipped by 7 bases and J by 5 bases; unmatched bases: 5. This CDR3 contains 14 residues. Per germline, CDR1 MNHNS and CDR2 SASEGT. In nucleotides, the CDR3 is TGTGCCAGCAAGAATAGCGGGGGAACCGGGGAGCTGTTTTTT. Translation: CASKNSGGTGELFF.

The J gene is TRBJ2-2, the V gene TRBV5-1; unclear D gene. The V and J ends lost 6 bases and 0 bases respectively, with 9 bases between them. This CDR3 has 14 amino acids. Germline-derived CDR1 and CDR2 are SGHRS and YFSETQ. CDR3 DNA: TGCGCCAGCAAGATCAGCCCGAACACCGGGGAGCTGTTTTTT. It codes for CASKISPNTGELFF.

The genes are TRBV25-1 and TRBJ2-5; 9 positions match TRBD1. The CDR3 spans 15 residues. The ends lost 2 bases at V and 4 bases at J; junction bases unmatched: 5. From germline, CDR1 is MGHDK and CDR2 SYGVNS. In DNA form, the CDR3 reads TGTGCCAGCAGTGAAGTTGGGGGACAGGGAGAGACCCAGTACTTC. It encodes CASSEVGGQGETQYF.

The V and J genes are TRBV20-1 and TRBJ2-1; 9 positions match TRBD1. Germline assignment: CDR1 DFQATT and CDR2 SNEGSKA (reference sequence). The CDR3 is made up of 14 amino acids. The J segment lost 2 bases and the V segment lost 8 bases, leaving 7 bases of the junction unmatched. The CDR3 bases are TGCAGTAACTACAGGGGGCGGACCTACAATGAGCAGTTCTTC. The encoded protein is CSNYRGRTYNEQFF.